The 27 T cell receptor beta chains given below trace back to one sample, sequenced in a study of memory CD4+ T cells and cytomegalovirus serostatus. Repertoires were generated with immunoSEQ multiplex PCR, while TCRdb's copy carries only in-frame clones and drops some. This table holds 50,000 or so clones, roughly 79% found once. Single viable CD3+CD4+CD8-CD45RO+ cells were sorted as the memory CD4+ T cells. Sequencing used memory CD4+ T cells from blood. All receptors derive from an adult in good health and CMV-seronegative.

This chain uses TRBV5-6 with TRBJ2-7; TRBD1 aligns across 9 bases. CDR1 is SGHDT and CDR2 is YYEEEE in the germline V gene. The J segment lost 2 bases and the V segment lost 4 bases, leaving 7 bases of the junction unmatched. The CDR3 covers 15 residues. For the CDR3, the DNA is TGTGCCAGCAGCCGGGACAGGGTTGGTCCCTACGAGCAGTACTTC. Translated: CASSRDRVGPYEQYF.

V and J are TRBV6-5 and TRBJ1-4, with D possibly being TRBD1 (6 bases). V was cut by 7 bases and J by 8 bases, with 17 bases left in between. Per the germline V gene, CDR1 is MNHEY and CDR2 is SVGAGI. The CDR3 has 14 amino acids. CDR3 sequence (DNA): TGTGCCAGCACCGACAGGAACCCCGGGGAAAAACTGTTTTTT. It is translated as CASTDRNPGEKLFF.

The chain couples TRBV11-2 to TRBJ2-2, with 8 bases matching TRBD1. With 1 base clipped from V and 5 bases from J, the junction kept 9 bases outside the gene matches. The CDR3 is made up of 17 amino acids. The germline V gene encodes CDR1 SGHAT and CDR2 FQNNGV. The CDR3 region is CASSLVQGALGTGELFF. The CDR3 region has the DNA TGTGCCAGCAGCTTAGTGCAGGGGGCGCTAGGGACCGGGGAGCTGTTTTTT.

The chain employs TRBV13 and TRBJ1-3; D ambiguous. Germline-derived CDR1 and CDR2 are PRHDT and FYEKMQ (reference sequence). CDR3 size: 15 residues. V shed 1 base and J shed 0 bases, with 7 bases lying between them. The CDR3 nucleotides are TGTGCCAGCAGCTTAGTTGGAATCTCTGGAAACACCATATATTTT. Amino acid sequence: CASSLVGISGNTIYF.

The genes are TRBV27 and TRBJ2-2; a weak D match, TRBD1 (6 bases). Trimming left V 5 bases short and J 3 bases short, with 10 bases between. The CDR3 extends over 14 amino acids. Germline V lookup: CDR1 MNHEY, CDR2 SMNVEV (reference sequence). The CDR3 reads CASSIYRDTGELFF. Here the CDR3 DNA reads TGTGCCAGCAGTATCTACAGGGACACCGGGGAGCTGTTTTTT.

There are a few counts of this clone. This chain joins TRBV14 and TRBJ1-1; D gene ambiguous. From germline, CDR1 is SGHDN and CDR2 FVKESK. With 4 bases removed from V and 1 base from J, the gap between germline ends came to 7 bases. This CDR3 is 13 amino acids long. In DNA form, the CDR3 reads TGTGCCAGCAGCCCCTACAGGAACACTGAAGCTTTCTTT. This translates into CASSPYRNTEAFF.

The table lists this clone with a count of one. J is TRBJ2-1 and V is TRBV5-1; TRBD2 agrees at 7 bases. This CDR3 comprises 15 residues. In germline, CDR1 is SGHRS, CDR2 YFSETQ. Trimming at V came to 4 bases and at J to 0 bases, leaving 4 bases not matched to a gene. CDR3 nucleotide sequence: TGCGCCAGCAGCCAGCGGGGTTACTCCTACAATGAGCAGTTCTTC. Translating it yields CASSQRGYSYNEQFF.

J is TRBJ1-1 and V is TRBV12-2. TRBV12-2 is marked as a pseudogene. This CDR3 region has 19 residues. The CDR3: CASPKTILLWGARDTEAFF. DNA for the CDR3: TGTGCAAGTCCGAAGACTATTTTATTATGGGGGGCGAGGGACACTGAAGCTTTCTTT.

The rearrangement joins TRBV21-1 to TRBJ1-4; the D call of TRBD1 is as the table states it, not checked on the DNA. TRBV21-1 is flagged as a pseudogene. The CDR3 spans 14 residues. CDR3 nucleotides: TGTGCCAGCAGCATCCAGGGGGCAGACGAAAAACTGTTTTTT. Its protein is CASSIQGADEKLFF.

V is TRBV30 and J is TRBJ1-6; 8 bases line up with TRBD1. V gave up 3 bases and J gave up 9 bases; unmatched junction bases: 7. Looked up from germline, CDR1 is GTSNPN and CDR2 is SVGIG (reference sequence). The CDR3 is 14 amino acids. In nucleotides, the CDR3 is TGTGCCTGGAGGAGAGACAGGGGAGGTTCACCCCTCCACTTT. It translates to CAWRRDRGGSPLHF. The variable domain in full, with the rest retrieved from reference TRBV30 and TRBJ1-6, is SQTIHQWPATLVQPVGSPLSLECTVEGTSNPNLYWYRQAAGRGLQLLFYSVGIGQISSEVPQNLSASRPQDRQFILSSKKLLLSDSGFYLCAWRRDRGGSPLHFGNGTRLTVT.

The rearrangement joins TRBV4-3 to TRBJ2-1; TRBD2 is a possible D gene (5 bases). The CDR3 has 15 residues. CDR1 and CDR2 (germline): LGHNA, YSLEER. V lost 1 base and J lost 7, with 14 bases in between. The CDR3 is CASSQGSAVLNEQFF. CDR3 nucleotides: TGCGCCAGCAGCCAAGGCTCAGCGGTCTTAAATGAGCAGTTCTTC.

This clone was seen just once. V is TRBV6-4 and J is TRBJ1-1, with TRBD1 matching 8 bases. Per the germline V gene, CDR1 is MRHNA and CDR2 is SNTAGT. CDR3 length: 15 amino acids. Trimming at V came to 0 bases and at J to 6 bases, leaving 6 bases not matched to a gene. The CDR3: CASSDSSRGRSEAFF. DNA for the CDR3: TGTGCCAGCAGTGACTCGAGCAGGGGGCGGTCTGAAGCTTTCTTT.

The chain recombines TRBV7-2 with TRBJ2-1; D ambiguous. CDR3 length: 14 amino acids. The ends were cut back, 4 bases at V and 6 bases at J, with 13 bases in the middle. Looked up from germline, CDR1 is SGHTA and CDR2 is FQGNSA. DNA of the CDR3: TGTGCCAGCAGCTCCGCTCCGGGCCGCAATGAGCAGTTCTTC. Translating it yields CASSSAPGRNEQFF.

This clone showed up just a few times. The chain recombines TRBV9 with TRBJ2-1; unclear D gene. This CDR3 contains 16 residues. Germline values: CDR1 SGDLS, CDR2 YYNGEE. V was trimmed by 3 bases and J by 0 bases, leaving 13 bases between them. The DNA of the CDR3 is TGTGCCAGCAGCGCCACCGATCCTAGCTCCTACAATGAGCAGTTCTTC. Amino acids: CASSATDPSSYNEQFF. The whole variable domain, remainder taken from reference TRBV9 and TRBJ2-1, is DSGVTQTPKHLITATGQRVTLRCSPRSGDLSVYWYQQSLDQGLQFLIQYYNGEERAKGNILERFSAQQFPDLHSELNLSSLELGDSALYFCASSATDPSSYNEQFFGPGTRLTVL.

J is TRBJ1-1 and V is TRBV11-2, with D maybe TRBD1 (5 bases). This CDR3 region has 15 residues. V was trimmed by 1 base and J by 5 bases, leaving 14 bases between them. Germline CDR1 is SGHAT and CDR2 is FQNNGV. CDR3 amino acids: CASSLGAQGRTEAFF. CDR3 nucleotide sequence: TGTGCCAGCAGCTTAGGGGCGCAGGGAAGGACTGAAGCTTTCTTT.

The chain has TRBV7-2 and TRBJ1-1; unclear D gene. The CDR3 contains 14 residues. V dropped 0 bases and J dropped 0 bases, with 5 bases sitting between them. Germline V CDR1 and CDR2: SGHTA, FQGNSA. CDR3 region: CASSLAFMNTEAFF. As DNA, the CDR3 is TGTGCCAGCAGCTTAGCTTTCATGAACACTGAAGCTTTCTTT.

The chain has TRBV5-6 and TRBJ1-4; the D is unclear. The CDR3 has 15 residues. Germline lookup yields CDR1 SGHDT and CDR2 YYEEEE. Deletions cut 1 base from V and 8 bases from J, with 15 bases between. CDR3 nucleotides: TGTGCCAGCAGCTTGTTGAAGACGCCGTGGGAAAAACTGTTTTTT. It is translated as CASSLLKTPWEKLFF. The full variable domain, with the rest looked up from reference TRBV5-6 and TRBJ1-4, is DAGVTQSPTHLIKTRGQQVTLRCSPKSGHDTVSWYQQALGQGPQFIFQYYEEEERQRGNFPDRFSGHQFPNYSSELNVNALLLGDSALYLCASSLLKTPWEKLFFGSGTQLSVL.

The chain carries TRBV18 and TRBJ2-1; D unresolved. Per the germline V gene, CDR1 is KGHSH and CDR2 is LQKENI. The CDR3 loop spans 11 amino acids. V gave up 3 bases and J gave up 6 bases, with 3 bases separating them. The CDR3 here is CASSPINEQFF. In DNA form, the CDR3 reads TGTGCCAGCTCACCCATCAATGAGCAGTTCTTC. Variable domain in full (rest from reference TRBV18 and TRBJ2-1): NAGVMQNPRHLVRRRGQEARLRCSPMKGHSHVYWYRQLPEEGLKFMVYLQKENIIDESGMPKERFSAEFPKEGPSILRIQQVVRGDSAAYFCASSPINEQFFGPGTRLTVL.

V is TRBV11-2 and J is TRBJ2-3, with 7 bases that match TRBD2. Germline V gene lookup returns CDR1 SGHAT and CDR2 FQNNGV. The length of the CDR3 is 17 residues. V shed 5 bases and J 6 bases; nucleotides not matched to a gene: 17. CDR3 bases: TGTGCCAGCAGCCCCAGAAGGAGAAGCGGGATACTGGATACGCAGTATTTT. This encodes CASSPRRRSGILDTQYF.

The J gene is TRBJ2-2, the V gene TRBV7-9; D might be TRBD1 (5 bases). V lost 2 bases, J lost 4 bases, and 8 bases lay in between. Germline V lookup: CDR1 SEHNR, CDR2 FQNEAQ (reference sequence). This CDR3 comprises 14 residues. The CDR3 reads CASSLQGTTGELFF. In DNA, the CDR3 is TGTGCCAGCAGCTTACAGGGTACCACCGGGGAGCTGTTTTTT.

The genes are TRBV5-1 and TRBJ2-7; D unresolved. CDR3 length: 14 amino acids. Between the trimmed V and J ends, which lost 1 base and 2 bases, there was a span of 10 bases. Germline CDR1 SGHRS, CDR2 YFSETQ. The CDR3 DNA reads as TGCGCCAGCAGCTTGATCGTCAGCCCCTACGAGCAGTACTTC. As protein: CASSLIVSPYEQYF.

V gene TRBV11-3 combines with J gene TRBJ2-7; the D call may be TRBD1 or TRBD2 (7 bases each). CDR1 and CDR2 (germline): SGHNT, YENEEA. Trimming took off 3 bases at V and 0 bases at J, with 12 bases between the two ends. CDR3 length: 15 residues. CDR3 nucleotides: TGTGCCAGCAGCTTCGCGGGGGACAGCTCCTACGAGCAGTACTTC. Translated, it gives CASSFAGDSSYEQYF.

CDR3 DNA sequence: TGTGCCAGCAGCTCAGGAAGGGACAGGGGTAGTTTCGTTAACTATGGCTACACCTTC. Translated, it gives CASSSGRDRGSFVNYGYTF. The chain carries TRBV7-8 and TRBJ1-2, with 10 bases that match TRBD1. This CDR3 is 19 amino acids long. The V segment lost 4 bases and the J segment 1 base; nucleotides outside the gene matches: 15. CDR1 and CDR2 (germline): SGHVS, FQNEAQ.

As for this clone: The same CDR3 also results from other DNA sequences found in this sample. The chain recombines TRBV29-1 with TRBJ2-3; TRBD1 is a possible D gene (6 bases). The CDR3 loop spans 13 amino acids. Trimming cost V 4 bases and J 0 bases, with 8 bases left between them. Germline V gives CDR1 SQVTM, CDR2 ANQGSEA. CDR3 region: CSVAGQSTDTQYF. The CDR3 region has the DNA TGCAGCGTTGCTGGACAGAGCACAGATACGCAGTATTTT.

The rearrangement uses TRBV7-2 and TRBJ2-2; no clear D gene. The V end was cut by 2 bases, the J end by 1 base, with 5 bases between. Germline CDR1 reads SGHTA; CDR2 reads FQGNSA. The CDR3 extends over 14 amino acids. The CDR3: CASSLWGNTGELFF. The CDR3 nucleotides read TGTGCCAGCAGCTTATGGGGGAACACCGGGGAGCTGTTTTTT.

The rearrangement uses TRBV2 and TRBJ2-2; 8 bases fit TRBD2. Losses at the gene ends were 7 bases for V and 5 bases for J; bases not matched to a gene: 6. In germline, CDR1 is SNHLY, CDR2 FYNNEI. CDR3 length: 14 residues. This chain's CDR3 is CASTGSGGTGELFF. Here the CDR3 DNA reads TGTGCCAGCACGGGCAGCGGGGGAACCGGGGAGCTGTTTTTT.

The rearrangement links TRBV7-9 to TRBJ2-7; D unresolved. The CDR3 consists of 13 residues. Germline V gene sequence: CDR1 SEHNR, CDR2 FQNEAQ (reference sequence). Deletions cut 5 bases from V and 3 bases from J, with 11 bases between. Here the CDR3 reads CASSLGIFYEQYF. The CDR3 DNA reads TGTGCCAGCAGCCTTGGGATCTTCTACGAGCAGTACTTC.